This T cell receptor beta chain was retrieved from a study of lung T cells in sarcoidosis with Löfgren's syndrome. One entry per CDR3 protein results from TCRdb running MiXCR on the reads. The sample has roughly 63,000 distinct CDR3 sequences, over 20% seen once; the top ten hold over 2%. On this clonotype itself: What it binds is not known.

Points from the study as a whole: Multiple Löfgren's syndrome patients reportedly shared TRAV12-1 and TRBV2 CDR3 motifs, suggesting public CD4+ TCRs.

V trimming: 1 base; J trimming: 6 bases; junction bases outside the gene matches: 4. CDR3 length equals 15 residues. Looked up from germline, CDR1 is SNHLY and CDR2 is FYNNEI. This receptor was obtained from a human donor with sarcoidosis (Löfgren's syndrome or another form), or a control subject (not recorded which). The chain employs TRBV2 and TRBJ2-2; 8 nucleotides agree with TRBD2. The material sequenced was CD4+ T cells from PBMCs. CDR3 bases: TGTGCCAGCAGTGAAGTCCAGCGGGGGTCCGGGGAGCTGTTTTTT. It codes for CASSEVQRGSGELFF.